This TCR beta chain was profiled in a study of shared clonotypes between healthy human individuals. This CDR3 is built from 12 residues. V was pared by 3 bases and J by 10 bases, with 12 bases between. Germline V lookup: CDR1 KGHSH, CDR2 LQKENI. Study-wide results and limits: Clonotype sharing among donors, it was expected, would be affected by sequencing depth. Specimens sampled were limited to blood, with tissue repertoires likely differing.

On this clone: Antigen specificity is unknown.

Here immunoSEQ multiplex PCR was the method, and the copy in TCRdb shows in-frame clones only, minus some. The sample shows around 450,000 clones, roughly 77% of them seen only once. This rearrangement joins TRBV18 to TRBJ1-1; D is unclear. This TCR was recovered from a woman aged 40 to 50 in good health. Some clones in this sample may be carry-over from other donors' samples. Sequences were obtained from PBMCs. This CDR3 is CASSPEGWGAFF. The CDR3 bases are TGTGCCAGCTCACCGGAGGGTTGGGGAGCTTTCTTT.